A selection of T cell receptor beta chains follows, all from one sample in a study of shared clonotypes between healthy human individuals. Generated by immunoSEQ multiplex PCR, the TCRdb table keeps only in-frame clones and is missing some. The profile shows roughly 500,000 clones, roughly 80% of them singletons. The sample comprised PBMCs. Receptors originate from a woman between 40 and 50 years old in good health. Some clones in this sample may be carry-over from other donors' samples. CDR3s include the opening cysteine and the closing phenylalanine or tryptophan. Fields, in order: CDR3 length, V gene, clone size, D gene, J gene, CDR3 protein, CDR3 DNA. The D gene is left open where the match is weak. A clone size is listed for some rows: how often the clone was seen (once, few, many), or a class if it is expanded.

15	TRBV6-6	.	TRBD1	TRBJ2-7	CASSPRTGPAYEQYF	TGTGCCAGCAGTCCTAGGACAGGGCCGGCCTACGAGCAGTACTTC
15	TRBV7-8	once	.	TRBJ1-2	CASSQGRRFNYGYTF	TGTGCCAGCAGCCAGGGACGCCGATTTAACTATGGCTACACCTTC
19	TRBV7-9	.	TRBD2	TRBJ2-1	CASSLAGTSGKESYNEQFF	TGTGCCAGCAGCTTAGCCGGGACTAGCGGGAAGGAGTCCTACAATGAGCAGTTCTTC
16	TRBV5-1	once	.	TRBJ1-3	CASSLVGQGSGDTIYF	TGCGCCAGCAGCTTGGTGGGTCAGGGGTCAGGAGACACCATATATTTT
13	TRBV2	many	.	TRBJ1-5	CASSLGPNQPQHF	TGTGCCTCCAGCCTGGGGCCGAATCAGCCCCAGCATTTT
16	TRBV18	.	TRBD1	TRBJ2-3	CASSLLQGAGIGTQYF	TGTGCCAGCTCACTCCTACAGGGGGCTGGGATCGGTACGCAGTATTTT
14	TRBV9	.	.	TRBJ2-7	CASSVFGGPYEQYF	TGTGCCAGCAGCGTTTTCGGGGGGCCCTACGAGCAGTACTTC
14	TRBV28	few	.	TRBJ1-2	CASSLPGTAYGYTF	TGTGCCAGCAGCCTTCCCGGGACGGCGTATGGCTACACCTTC
12	TRBV7-2	.	.	TRBJ1-5	CASSLDNQPQHF	TGTGCCAGCAGCTTAGACAATCAGCCCCAGCATTTT
12	TRBV30	few	.	TRBJ1-2	CAWSVFGDGYTF	TGTGCCTGGAGTGTATTTGGGGATGGCTACACCTTC
17	TRBV14	.	TRBD1	TRBJ2-1	CASSQGWDRGSYNEQFF	TGTGCCAGCAGCCAAGGCTGGGACAGGGGATCCTACAATGAGCAGTTCTTC
14	TRBV9	.	.	TRBJ1-5	CAQVGGGSNQPQHF	TGTGCCCAAGTTGGAGGAGGGAGCAATCAGCCCCAGCATTTT
15	TRBV28	.	.	TRBJ2-7	CASTPGGRGTYEQYF	TGTGCCAGCACCCCTGGGGGCAGGGGAACCTACGAGCAGTACTTC
15	TRBV5-1	.	.	TRBJ2-2	CASSLGAGNTGELFF	TGCGCCAGCAGCTTGGGGGCAGGGAACACCGGGGAGCTGTTTTTT
17	TRBV7-9	once	TRBD1	TRBJ2-7	CASSLVPGQGLLREQYF	TGTGCCAGCAGCTTAGTCCCGGGACAGGGACTACTGCGGGAGCAGTACTTC
15	TRBV4-2	.	.	TRBJ2-7	CASSQYSGHSYEQYF	TGTGCCAGCAGCCAATATTCGGGGCACTCCTACGAGCAGTACTTC
16	TRBV7-2	.	TRBD2	TRBJ2-3	CASSFTSGNGADTQYF	TGTGCCAGCAGCTTCACTAGCGGGAATGGGGCAGATACGCAGTATTTT
12	TRBV29-1	.	.	TRBJ2-1	CSGVVGYNEQFF	TGCAGCGGGGTTGTCGGGTACAATGAGCAGTTCTTC
16	TRBV7-2	.	TRBD2	TRBJ2-4	CASSLVGSGSGNIQYF	TGTGCCAGCAGCTTAGTCGGTAGCGGGAGTGGAAACATTCAGTACTTC
15	TRBV19	.	.	TRBJ1-6	CASSTQGTGSSPLHF	TGTGCCAGTAGTACCCAGGGCACGGGTTCCTCACCCCTCCACTTT
15	TRBV4-1	.	.	TRBJ2-7	CASSHQQGGPYEQYF	TGCGCCAGCAGCCACCAACAGGGAGGGCCCTACGAGCAGTACTTC
15	TRBV29-1	.	.	TRBJ2-1	CSAEPGQRPNNEQFF	TGCAGCGCTGAACCTGGTCAGCGTCCTAACAATGAGCAGTTCTTC
12	TRBV2	.	.	TRBJ2-5	CASSDRGETQYF	TGTGCCAGCAGTGACAGGGGTGAGACCCAGTACTTC
13	TRBV5-1	few	.	TRBJ2-7	CASSLVPPYEQYF	TGCGCCAGCAGCTTGGTACCGCCCTACGAGCAGTACTTC
13	TRBV4-2	.	.	TRBJ2-1	CASRLAGVDEQFF	TGTGCCTCCCGACTAGCAGGGGTGGATGAGCAGTTCTTC
15	TRBV5-1	once	.	TRBJ2-2	CASSFGQGPTGELFF	TGCGCCAGCAGCTTCGGTCAGGGGCCCACCGGGGAGCTGTTTTTT
11	TRBV2	.	.	TRBJ1-2	CASIWEYGYTF	TGTGCCAGCATTTGGGAATATGGCTACACCTTC
15	TRBV19	.	TRBD1	TRBJ1-4	CASRRQGKANEKLFF	TGTGCCAGCAGACGACAGGGGAAGGCTAATGAAAAACTGTTTTTT
15	TRBV19	few	TRBD1	TRBJ2-2	CASKVGTGNTGELFF	TGTGCCAGTAAGGTGGGGACAGGGAACACCGGGGAGCTGTTTTTT
13	TRBV7-3	.	TRBD1	TRBJ1-3	CASSSRQGSTIYF	TGTGCCAGCAGCTCACGACAGGGAAGCACCATATATTTT
16	TRBV19	.	TRBD2	TRBJ2-1	CASRRVSGRSYNEQFF	TGTGCCAGTAGGAGGGTCTCCGGGAGGTCCTACAATGAGCAGTTCTTC
14	TRBV2	once	TRBD2	TRBJ2-3	CASSDTSGSHTQYF	TGTGCCAGCAGTGACACTAGCGGGAGCCATACGCAGTATTTT
16	TRBV11-2	.	TRBD2	TRBJ2-1	CASSLERGRGRDEQFF	TGTGCCAGCAGCTTAGAGAGAGGGAGAGGGAGGGATGAGCAGTTCTTC
15	TRBV5-1	.	.	TRBJ2-2	CASSLALPPAGELFF	TGCGCCAGCAGCTTGGCGCTTCCTCCCGCCGGGGAGCTGTTTTTT
14	TRBV19	.	.	TRBJ2-7	CASSITGNTYEQYF	TGTGCCAGTAGTATAACCGGAAATACCTACGAGCAGTACTTC
14	TRBV23-1	.	.	TRBJ2-5	CARPRGDDQETQYF	TGCGCCAGACCTCGAGGGGATGATCAAGAGACCCAGTACTTC
16	TRBV7-3	.	.	TRBJ2-2	CASSLRASPNTGELFF	TGTGCCAGCAGCTTAAGAGCCAGTCCGAACACCGGGGAGCTGTTTTTT
15	TRBV9	.	TRBD2	TRBJ2-5	CASSIGTSEQETQYF	TGTGCCAGCAGCATTGGGACTAGCGAGCAAGAGACCCAGTACTTC
12	TRBV19	.	.	TRBJ2-7	CASSRDSYEQYF	TGTGCCAGTAGTAGGGACTCCTACGAGCAGTACTTC
15	TRBV27	.	.	TRBJ2-7	CASSSPGLSSYEQYF	TGTGCCAGCAGCTCGCCCGGACTATCCTCCTACGAGCAGTACTTC
14	TRBV4-3	.	TRBD1	TRBJ2-4	CASSQGGIEGAQYF	TGCGCCAGCAGCCAAGGGGGAATTGAGGGGGCTCAGTACTTC
13	TRBV15	once	.	TRBJ1-1	CATLGSWNTEAFF	TGTGCCACCCTTGGGAGCTGGAACACTGAAGCTTTCTTT